One sample yielded the 16 T cell receptor beta chains listed below, sequenced in a study of shared clonotypes between healthy human individuals. Generated by immunoSEQ multiplex PCR, the TCRdb table keeps only in-frame clones and is missing some. Found here are approximately 99,000 clones, under 70% of them singletons; the top ten hold more than 20%. The sequenced material came from memory CD8+ T cells sorted from blood. Subset meaning: CD45RO+ cells pooled with CCR7-negative TemRA cells. The receptors stem from a woman aged 25 to 45 in good health.

The chain links TRBV7-8 to TRBJ2-3, with 10 bases matching TRBD1. V dropped 5 bases and J dropped 4; count of bases not matched to a gene: 6. Germline assignment: CDR1 SGHVS and CDR2 FQNEAQ. The CDR3 extends over 15 amino acids. DNA for the CDR3: TGTGCCAGCAGCCGGGACAGGGGTCCATCAGATACGCAGTATTTT. This sequence encodes CASSRDRGPSDTQYF.

This chain uses TRBV2 with TRBJ2-3; D might be TRBD1 (6 bases). Looked up from germline, CDR1 is SNHLY and CDR2 is FYNNEI. CDR3 length equals 12 residues. Trimming stripped 6 bases from V and 10 bases from J, with 14 bases between. The CDR3, as DNA: TGTGCCAGCAGGGACAGATTGTGGGCGCAGTATTTT. This codes for CASRDRLWAQYF.

The rearrangement links TRBV18 to TRBJ1-2; TRBD1 agrees at 7 bases. The V gene end was trimmed by 1 base and the J gene end by 7 bases; junction bases not matched to a gene: 15. The CDR3 length is 17 residues. Germline lookup yields CDR1 KGHSH and CDR2 LQKENI. CDR3 sequence: CASSPLRDRAPEAGYTF. In DNA form, the CDR3 reads TGTGCCAGCTCACCACTACGCGACAGGGCCCCCGAGGCTGGCTACACCTTC. Supplemented by reference TRBV18 and TRBJ1-2, the full variable domain reads NAGVMQNPRHLVRRRGQEARLRCSPMKGHSHVYWYRQLPEEGLKFMVYLQKENIIDESGMPKERFSAEFPKEGPSILRIQQVVRGDSAAYFCASSPLRDRAPEAGYTFGSGTRLTVV.

This clone has only a few counts. This may arise from a read error, as a much more abundant clone is one base away. The J gene is TRBJ2-1, the V gene TRBV6-6; D gene uncertain. CDR3 length: 12 amino acids. Between the trimmed V and J ends, which lost 8 bases and 3 bases, there was a span of 8 bases. From germline, CDR1 is MNHNY and CDR2 SVGAGI (reference sequence). The CDR3, as DNA: TGTGCCAGCGGAGCTTTCTACAATGAGCAGTTCTTC. Protein sequence: CASGAFYNEQFF.

The rearrangement joins TRBV6-5 to TRBJ1-2; 7 bases match TRBD1. Unmatched junction bases numbered 11, after V lost 5 bases and J lost 8 bases. The germline V gene has CDR1 MNHEY and CDR2 SVGAGI. CDR3 size: 14 residues. This CDR3 is CASSPLTGSHGYTF. In DNA form, the CDR3 reads TGTGCCAGCAGTCCCTTGACAGGGTCTCACGGCTACACCTTC.

The J gene is TRBJ2-1, the V gene TRBV7-8, with 9 bases matching TRBD2. The CDR3 contains 16 residues. Germline trimming cut 1 base from V and 6 bases from J; bases unmatched to any gene: 7. Germline assignment: CDR1 SGHVS and CDR2 FQNEAQ. The CDR3 region has the DNA TGTGCCAGCAGCTTAGGGGTAGCGGGAGCTCCCAATGAGCAGTTCTTC. Its protein is CASSLGVAGAPNEQFF.

The V gene is TRBV28, the J gene TRBJ2-6; 10 bases align to TRBD1. The CDR3 covers 18 residues. The germline V gene encodes CDR1 MDHEN and CDR2 SYDVKM. V was pared by 5 bases and J by 4 bases, with 11 bases of the junction left unmatched. The CDR3 sequence is CASSPSGTGVYGANVLTF. The CDR3 nucleotides read TGTGCCAGCAGTCCCTCCGGGACAGGGGTGTACGGGGCCAACGTCCTGACTTTC.

V usage is TRBV29-1 and J usage is TRBJ2-7; 9 nucleotides agree with TRBD2. Per the germline V gene, CDR1 is SQVTM and CDR2 is ANQGSEA. The CDR3 is made up of 14 amino acids. V dropped 6 bases and J dropped 3; count of bases not matched to a gene: 9. CDR3 sequence reads: CSVARTSDGYEQYF. CDR3 nucleotides: TGCAGCGTGGCGAGGACTAGCGATGGCTACGAGCAGTACTTC.

This rearrangement joins TRBV9 to TRBJ1-1; TRBD1 might be the D (5 bases). The CDR3 loop spans 12 amino acids. V was clipped by 4 bases and J by 12 bases, with 16 bases between them. Germline V CDR1 and CDR2: SGDLS, YYNGEE. The chain's CDR3 is CASSPWGIKPFF. The CDR3 DNA reads as TGTGCCAGCAGCCCGTGGGGGATCAAACCTTTCTTT.

CDR3: CASSQPWTGRGLFNEQYF. In nucleotides, the CDR3 is TGTGCCAGCAGTCAGCCATGGACAGGGCGCGGCTTATTCAACGAGCAGTACTTC. This chain connects TRBV27 to TRBJ2-7; 8 bases match TRBD1. The CDR3 runs to 18 residues. The junction had 20 bases not matched to a gene; V was cut back by 5 bases and J by 5 bases. Germline values: CDR1 MNHEY, CDR2 SMNVEV (reference sequence).

The V call is TRBV19, the J call TRBJ2-7; 8 nucleotides line up with TRBD2. Germline trimming cut 5 bases from V and 2 bases from J; bases unmatched to any gene: 14. In germline, CDR1 is LNHDA, CDR2 SQIVND (reference sequence). This CDR3 has 17 amino acids. The CDR3 nucleotides are TGTGCCAGTAGTCTCAGGGCAGGATCCGGGAGGGCCTACGAGCAGTACTTC. It translates to CASSLRAGSGRAYEQYF. Filled out from reference TRBV19 and TRBJ2-7, the complete variable domain reads DGGITQSPKYLFRKEGQNVTLSCEQNLNHDAMYWYRQDPGQGLRLIYYSQIVNDFQKGDIAEGYSVSREKKESFPLTVTSAQKNPTAFYLCASSLRAGSGRAYEQYFGPGTRLTVT.

The rearrangement joins TRBV25-1 to TRBJ2-2; 8 bases line up with TRBD2. With V trimmed by 4 bases and J by 7 bases, 8 bases remained unmatched. Germline loops: CDR1 MGHDK, CDR2 SYGVNS. The CDR3 is 15 residues long. Here the CDR3 reads CASSGPREGGGELFF. CDR3 sequence (DNA): TGTGCCAGCAGTGGACCCCGGGAGGGCGGCGGGGAGCTGTTTTTT.

V and J are TRBV6-1 and TRBJ2-7; D may be TRBD2 (5 bases). Germline V gene lookup returns CDR1 MNHNS and CDR2 SASEGT. The CDR3 is made up of 15 amino acids. Trimming took 5 bases from V and 3 from J, leaving 17 bases between them. CDR3 in DNA: TGTGCCAGCAGTTCTGATGGGCTAGCCAACTACGAGCAGTACTTC. It encodes CASSSDGLANYEQYF.

The gene calls are TRBV27 and TRBJ2-2; maybe TRBD1 (6 bases). The V end lost 6 bases, the J end lost 3 bases, and 23 bases lay between the germline ends. Germline lookup yields CDR1 MNHEY and CDR2 SMNVEV (reference sequence). The CDR3 has 18 residues. CDR3 loop: CASSKSTTGLLDTGELFF. In DNA, the CDR3 is TGTGCCAGCAGCAAATCAACTACAGGGTTGCTGGACACCGGGGAGCTGTTTTTT.

The J gene is TRBJ2-5, the V gene TRBV2; perhaps TRBD1 as D (6 bases). The V end was cut by 7 bases, the J end by 2 bases, with 23 bases between. The CDR3 extends over 17 amino acids. CDR1 SNHLY and CDR2 FYNNEI come from the germline V gene. CDR3: CASTTNPGTINQETQYF. CDR3 coding DNA: TGTGCCAGCACCACCAACCCCGGGACAATCAATCAAGAGACCCAGTACTTC. The full variable domain, in which reference TRBV2 and TRBJ2-5 provide the parts outside the CDR3, is EPEVTQTPSHQVTQMGQEVILRCVPISNHLYFYWYRQILGQKVEFLVSFYNNEISEKSEIFDDQFSVERPDGSNFTLKIRSTKLEDSAMYFCASTTNPGTINQETQYFGPGTRLLVL.

V is TRBV6-5 and J is TRBJ2-3; 7 bases are shared with TRBD2. V was clipped by 2 bases and J by 2 bases; unmatched bases: 7. The CDR3 length is 16 residues. Germline loops: CDR1 MNHEY, CDR2 SVGAGI. The CDR3 here is CASSYGSSGFTDTQYF. Here the CDR3 DNA reads TGTGCCAGCAGTTACGGGTCTAGCGGCTTCACAGATACGCAGTATTTT.